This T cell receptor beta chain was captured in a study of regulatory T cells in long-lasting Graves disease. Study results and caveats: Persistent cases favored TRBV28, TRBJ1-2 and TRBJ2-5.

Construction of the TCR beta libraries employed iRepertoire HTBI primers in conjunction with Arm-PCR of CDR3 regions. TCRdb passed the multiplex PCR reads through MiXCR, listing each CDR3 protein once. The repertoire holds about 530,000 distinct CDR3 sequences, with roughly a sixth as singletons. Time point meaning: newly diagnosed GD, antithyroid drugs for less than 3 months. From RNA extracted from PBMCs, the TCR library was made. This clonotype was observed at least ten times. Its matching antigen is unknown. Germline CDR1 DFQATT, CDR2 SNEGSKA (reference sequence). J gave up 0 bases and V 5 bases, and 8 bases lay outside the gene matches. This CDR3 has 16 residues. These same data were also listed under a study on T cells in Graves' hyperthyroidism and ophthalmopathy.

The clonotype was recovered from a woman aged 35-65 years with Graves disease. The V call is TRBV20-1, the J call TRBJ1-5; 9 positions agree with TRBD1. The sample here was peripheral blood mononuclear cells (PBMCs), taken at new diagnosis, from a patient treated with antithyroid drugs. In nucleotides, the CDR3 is TGCAGTGCTCCAGACAGGGGGGGGAATAGCAATCAGCCCCAGCATTTT. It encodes CSAPDRGGNSNQPQHF.